Below are 8 T cell receptor beta chains sequenced from a single sample in a study of blood T cell repertoires in COVID-19. The table came from immunoSEQ multiplex PCR; TCRdb's copy has only in-frame clones and leaves some out. The sample includes some 78,000 clones, 80% seen only once; the top ten take more than 5%. The sample was peripheral blood. The receptors come from a man aged 60-69 years with active or convalescent COVID-19.

The chain carries TRBV19 and TRBJ1-1; D unclear. With 4 bases removed from V and 0 bases from J, the gap between germline ends came to 9 bases. The CDR3 has 14 amino acids. From germline, CDR1 is LNHDA and CDR2 SQIVND (reference sequence). This CDR3 reads CASSNILVNTEAFF. The CDR3, as DNA: TGTGCCAGTAGTAACATCCTAGTGAACACTGAAGCTTTCTTT. Full variable domain (outside the CDR3, taken from reference TRBV19 and TRBJ1-1): DGGITQSPKYLFRKEGQNVTLSCEQNLNHDAMYWYRQDPGQGLRLIYYSQIVNDFQKGDIAEGYSVSREKKESFPLTVTSAQKNPTAFYLCASSNILVNTEAFFGQGTRLTVV.

This clone was counted a few times. The chain uses TRBV4-2 and TRBJ1-2; D might be TRBD1 (6 bases). This CDR3 contains 14 residues. V was cut by 4 bases and J by 3 bases, with 12 bases left in between. The germline gives CDR1 LGHNA, CDR2 YNFKEQ. The chain's CDR3 is CASSPEGGDYGYTF. Written as DNA, the CDR3 is TGTGCCAGCAGCCCCGAAGGGGGAGACTATGGCTACACCTTC.

V and J are TRBV4-3 and TRBJ2-2, with 14 nucleotides matching TRBD2. This CDR3 spans 18 amino acids. After removal of 4 bases from V and 0 bases from J, the junction contained 4 bases not matched to a gene. The germline V gene has CDR1 LGHNA and CDR2 YSLEER. The CDR3 reads CASSPGLAGGTNTGELFF. The CDR3 nucleotides read TGCGCCAGCAGCCCAGGACTAGCGGGGGGAACGAACACCGGGGAGCTGTTTTTT.

V and J are TRBV11-3 and TRBJ2-5; D unresolved. CDR3 length: 12 amino acids. V lost 8 bases, J lost 5 bases, and 12 bases lay in between. Germline V gene sequence: CDR1 SGHNT, CDR2 YENEEA. In DNA, the CDR3 is TGTGCCAGCGAGGCCGGTTCTGAGACCCAGTACTTC. Translating gives CASEAGSETQYF.

J is TRBJ2-5 and V is TRBV27; the match to TRBD1 covers 10 bases. Germline CDR1 MNHEY, CDR2 SMNVEV (reference sequence). This CDR3 is built from 15 residues. Trimming removed 6 bases from V and 2 bases from J; junction bases left unmatched: 6. The CDR3 sequence is CASRRTGGRQETQYF. The CDR3 coding sequence is TGTGCCAGCAGAAGGACAGGGGGGCGGCAAGAGACCCAGTACTTC.

The V and J genes are TRBV30 and TRBJ1-4; TRBD1 is a possible D gene (5 bases). V was cut by 0 bases and J by 8 bases, with 13 bases left in between. This CDR3 is 14 amino acids long. From germline, CDR1 is GTSNPN and CDR2 SVGIG (reference sequence). CDR3 residues: CAWSVGQGREKLFF. The DNA of the CDR3 is TGTGCCTGGAGTGTGGGCCAGGGCCGGGAAAAACTGTTTTTT.

The gene calls are TRBV14 and TRBJ2-3; TRBD2 matches 7 bases. From germline, CDR1 is SGHDN and CDR2 FVKESK. Unmatched junction bases numbered 9, after V lost 4 bases and J lost 5 bases. There are 15 residues in the CDR3. The CDR3 loop is CASSRGLGRVDTQYF. CDR3 nucleotides: TGTGCCAGCAGCCGAGGACTAGGGCGGGTAGATACGCAGTATTTT.

V and J are TRBV5-6 and TRBJ1-2, with 8 nucleotides matching TRBD1. CDR3 length: 15 amino acids. Per germline, CDR1 SGHDT and CDR2 YYEEEE. The V and J ends lost 4 bases and 2 bases, in that order; junction bases with no gene match: 7. CDR3 protein: CASSGDRGLNYGYTF. CDR3 sequence (DNA): TGTGCCAGCAGCGGCGACAGGGGTCTAAACTATGGCTACACCTTC.